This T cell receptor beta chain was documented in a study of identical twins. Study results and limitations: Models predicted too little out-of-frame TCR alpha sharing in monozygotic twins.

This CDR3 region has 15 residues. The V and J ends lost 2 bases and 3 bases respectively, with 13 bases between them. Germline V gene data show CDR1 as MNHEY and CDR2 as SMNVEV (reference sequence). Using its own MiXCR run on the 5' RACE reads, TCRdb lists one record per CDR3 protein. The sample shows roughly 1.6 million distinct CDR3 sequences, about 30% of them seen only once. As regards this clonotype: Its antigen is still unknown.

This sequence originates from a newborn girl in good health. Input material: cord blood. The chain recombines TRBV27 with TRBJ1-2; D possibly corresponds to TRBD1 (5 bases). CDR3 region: CASSLAGRDDYGYTF. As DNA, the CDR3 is TGTGCCAGCAGTTTAGCGGGCAGGGACGACTATGGCTACACCTTC.